This paragraph reports one T cell receptor beta chain. No antigen is known for it. The record originates from a study of T cell responses to AZD1222 COVID-19 vaccine. Study-level points and caveats: All repertoire sampling was performed exclusively after the peak T cell response. Spike regions recognized by vaccine-associated CD4 TCRs spanned the protein, led by 160-218 and 743-854. A mostly white British donor set with more females was recruited, and clonal diversity was possibly underestimated. Once two AZD1222 doses were given, Spike-specific TCR breadth and depth went up.

The V and J ends lost 6 bases and 4 bases respectively, with 13 bases between them. This CDR3 has 14 residues. CDR1 is SNHLY, CDR2 FYNNEI, per germline. Measured with immunoSEQ multiplex PCR; TCRdb has only the in-frame clones, and not every one. Of around 130,000 clones in the sample, over 75% are singletons; the top ten hold 4% to 4.5%. The chain recombines TRBV2 with TRBJ1-3, with D perhaps TRBD1 (6 bases). Source: peripheral blood, taken 28 days after the second dose of the MenACWY control vaccine. This receptor was identified in an adult who received the MenACWY meningococcal vaccine as a control. The CDR3 DNA reads as TGTGCCAGCAGAAACAGGGAAGGGGGAAACACCATATATTTT. This encodes CASRNREGGNTIYF. Drawing the rest from reference TRBV2 and TRBJ1-3, the complete variable domain is EPEVTQTPSHQVTQMGQEVILRCVPISNHLYFYWYRQILGQKVEFLVSFYNNEISEKSEIFDDQFSVERPDGSNFTLKIRSTKLEDSAMYFCASRNREGGNTIYFGEGSWLTVV.